This T cell receptor (beta chain) is drawn from a study of OX40 agonist ivuxolimab in advanced cancers. Describing the broader study: Ivuxolimab, which targeted the costimulatory receptor OX40 (CD134), was an agonistic, fully human IgG2 monoclonal antibody. Intravenous ivuxolimab was administered to patients every 2 weeks at six dose levels: 0.01, 0.1, 0.3, 1.5, 3 and 10 mg/kg. Of the 50 or so patients in dose escalation, some 20 had hepatocellular carcinoma, some 15 had melanoma, 9 had renal cell carcinoma and 9 had head and neck cancer. In the dose-escalation cohort, roughly four fifths of patients were male, and the mean age was about 55 years, with a range of roughly 20 to 79. Prior anti-PD-1, anti-PD-L1 or anti-CTLA-4 therapy was permitted, and checkpoint inhibitors had been received by around 39% of dose-escalation patients. Partial responses occurred in three dose-escalation patients, of whom one had hepatocellular carcinoma and two had cutaneous melanoma. Peripheral TCRbeta sequencing was intended to test whether TCR sequence diversity was altered and clonal T-cell expansion was caused by ivuxolimab. The paper describes the monotherapy dose-escalation part (N of about 55 patients) of the phase I trial of ivuxolimab. The paper as a whole reports these results and caveats: Clonal expansion of both CD4+ and CD8+ blood T cells was observed from baseline to week 6 at doses 0.1 to 3.0 mg/kg. After ivuxolimab, more expanded clones were found on average in CD8+ T cells than in CD4+ T cells. In the 0.1-3.0 mg/kg groups, partial responders had among the lowest normalized peripheral clonal expansion, particularly in CD8+ T cells. Low levels of normalized T-cell clonal expansion were also seen in some patients who did not respond. The antigen specificity of the clonally expanded peripheral T cells was not determined.

Genomic DNA was extracted from sorted cells for sequencing of the TCRbeta CDR3 region. The immunoSEQ Assay was used to sequence the TCRbeta CDR3 regions. Not all clones reach the TCRdb copy of this immuneACCESS table, which keeps in-frame sequences only. Checked studies attribute under half of the gap to unresolved V genes and leave the rest unexplained. The sample includes 60,000 to 70,000 clones, with just over 85% observed a single time. The ten largest clones take up 1% to 1.5% of the sample. Trimming at the junction amounts to 5 bases on V and 4 bases on J, and the germline ends lie 15 bases apart. The CDR3 numbers 16 residues from cysteine through phenylalanine. The CDR3 DNA has 48 bases and is translated from base 1. The germline V gene encodes CDR1 LNHNV and CDR2 YYDKDF (reference sequence). Patients with a history of autoimmune disease or receiving systemic immunosuppression were excluded from the trial. Peripheral blood for TCR sequencing was drawn from every dose cohort at baseline, at cycle 4 day 1 and at cycle 7 day 1. The samples were drawn from a first-in-human, open-label, multicenter phase I dose-escalation trial of ivuxolimab. Adults with locally advanced or metastatic melanoma, renal cell carcinoma, hepatocellular carcinoma or head and neck squamous cell carcinoma were enrolled in the trial. Before TCR sequencing, CD4+ and CD8+ T cells were separately sorted from peripheral blood.

A note on this clone: The clone's antigen remains unknown. No clone much larger than this one lies a single base away; base qualities are absent.

The chain was built from TRBV15 and TRBJ1-6; the D gene is possibly TRBD1, with 5 bases matching. This clonotype was sampled from an adult with an advanced solid tumor such as melanoma, head and neck, liver or kidney cancer. The sequenced sample was CD4+ or CD8+ T cells sorted from blood, obtained in a trial of the OX40 agonist ivuxolimab. The nucleotide sequence reads TGTGCCACCAGCGCCGTAAATAGGGGATATAATTCACCCCTCCACTTT. Its translation is CATSAVNRGYNSPLHF. The entire variable domain, with the stretches around the CDR3 drawn from the reference TRBV15 and TRBJ1-6 proteins, is DAMVIQNPRYQVTQFGKPVTLSCSQTLNHNVMYWYQQKSSQAPKLLFHYYDKDFNNEADTPDNFQSRRPNTSFCFLDIRSPGLGDTAMYLCATSAVNRGYNSPLHFGNGTRLTVT.